This T cell receptor beta chain was retrieved from a study of CD8+CD57+ T cells in acquired aplastic anemia. An expansion of CD8+CD57+ cells by flow cytometry had been shown in patients chosen for sequencing. The enrolled patients all had severe acquired aplastic anemia. Overall study results and limits: Levels of CD8+ Simpson's diversity were not significantly distinct in patients versus controls.

Looked up from germline, CDR1 is SNHLY and CDR2 is FYNNEI. The CDR3 covers 14 residues. V lost 6 bases to trimming and J lost 2 bases; unmatched junction nucleotides: 6. Profiling of TCR beta VDJ combinations and CDR3 sequences used genomic DNA as template. TCRdb called the reads again in MiXCR, with one record for every CDR3 protein. The profile shows 150,000 or so distinct CDR3 sequences, 40% to 55% of them singletons. Comments on this clonotype: The antigen is unknown.

This clonotype was obtained from a human donor with aplastic anemia. The sequenced sample was sorted CD4+, CD8+, or CD8+CD57+ T cells (not recorded which) from PBMCs. The chain has TRBV2 and TRBJ1-1; 7 nucleotides match TRBD1. CDR3 nucleotides: TGTGCCAGCAGCGACCGACAGGGAAACACTGAAGCTTTCTTT. It yields the protein CASSDRQGNTEAFF.